This TCR beta chain was sequenced during a study of T cell repertoires in cytomegalovirus infection. Across the whole study: Researchers turned to recently identified HLA-C-restricted CMV epitopes as well as well-studied HLA-B-restricted ones. Public TCR beta signature analysis indicated the presence of both CMV infection and matching HLA type. Study-wide findings and caveats: Totalled public TCR beta family frequency picked out people who carried CMV plus the relevant HLA. In two of eight donors, the top clonotype was HLA-C-restricted CMV-specific.

Notes on this clonotype: Its specificity is unknown.

TCRdb processed the reads anew with MiXCR; each CDR3 protein has one entry. In the table there are about a million distinct CDR3 sequences, around 30% of which are singletons. The CDR3 covers 11 residues. Germline CDR1 is LNHDA and CDR2 is SQIVND (reference sequence). V lost 6 bases to trimming and J lost 6 bases, with 9 bases between them. The V gene is TRBV19, the J gene TRBJ2-7, with D maybe TRBD2 (6 bases). The sequencing here drew on cultured CD8+ T cells from PBMCs, taken from culture after CMV antigen stimulation. This receptor was obtained from a human donor in good health (CMV status not recorded). Some clones in this sample may be carry-over from other donors' samples. The DNA of the CDR3 is TGTGCCAGTAGAGGAGGGCTCGAGCAGTACTTC. Translation gives CASRGGLEQYF.